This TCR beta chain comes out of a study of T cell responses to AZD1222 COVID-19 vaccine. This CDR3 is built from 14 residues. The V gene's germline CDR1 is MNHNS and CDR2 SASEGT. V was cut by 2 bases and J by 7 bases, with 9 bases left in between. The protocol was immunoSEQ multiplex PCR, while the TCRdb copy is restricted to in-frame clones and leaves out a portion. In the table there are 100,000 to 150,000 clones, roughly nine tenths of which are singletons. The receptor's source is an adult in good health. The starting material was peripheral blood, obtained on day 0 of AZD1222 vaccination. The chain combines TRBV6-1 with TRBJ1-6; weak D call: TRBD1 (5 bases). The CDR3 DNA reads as TGTGCCAGCAGTGAAATACAGGTGAATTCACCCCTCCACTTT. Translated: CASSEIQVNSPLHF.